This TCR beta chain was sequenced in a study of beta chain features in type 1 diabetes. Study details: Investigators examined 85 million to 110 million sorted cells across all samples.

There was one heparinised blood draw per donor, averaging about 100 mL. Sorting based on CD45RO/CCR7/CD25/CD127/CD95/CD27 separated CD4+ naive, central memory, regulatory and stem cell-like memory cells. Regarding the study as a whole: The study found moderately but significantly shorter TCRB CDR3s in all four CD4+ subsets of Type 1 diabetes patients. Among type 1 diabetes patients, VDJ junctions had fewer insertions and more deletions.

cDNA synthesis used the whole RNA isolate, giving expressed TCRB sequences. The assay was immunoSEQ multiplex PCR, and TCRdb's table has in-frame clones only and misses some. The repertoire holds tens of thousands of clones, 45% to 50% seen once, with 0.7% in the top ten. Trimming shortened V by 2 bases and J by 1 base, and 5 bases separated the two germline ends. This CDR3 contains 13 residues. In germline, CDR1 is SNHLY, CDR2 FYNNEI. This clone came up a few times. What it recognizes is unknown. The rearrangement joins TRBV2 to TRBJ1-1; D remains ambiguous. The sequencing sample was made of central memory CD4+ T cells from blood. This receptor was taken from a man aged 25 to 40 with type 1 diabetes. CDR3 DNA: TGTGCCAGCAGTGAACGGGGGAACACTGAAGCTTTCTTT. Encoded protein: CASSERGNTEAFF.